The text below deals with one TCR beta chain. Its cognate antigen is unknown. Per germline, CDR1 SGHNT and CDR2 YENEEA. The V end lost 5 bases, the J end lost 3 bases, and 13 bases lay between the germline ends. The CDR3 has 14 amino acids. This entry belongs to a study of PD-L1 blockade in urothelial cancer. Study-wide context: About 90% of the roughly 29 patients comprised males who had bladder-origin urothelial cancer. Individuals in the cohort had been given 0 to 3 earlier chemotherapy regimens. Analyses were performed on blood at 3 weeks after treatment start (the second dose) and at 6 weeks. Findings of the study overall: Better survival was forecast by a pretreatment blood TCR clonality below the median.

Clones were sequenced by immunoSEQ multiplex PCR, and TCRdb holds only the in-frame ones, with some missing. The sample includes roughly 43,000 clones, roughly four fifths of them seen just once. The sequence was collected from a man aged 70 or older with urothelial cancer. The sample consisted of PBMCs, taken around atezolizumab (anti-PD-L1) treatment. The chain uses TRBV11-3 and TRBJ2-5; possibly TRBD2 for D (7 bases). The CDR3 region has the DNA TGTGCCAGCAGCGTTGGGGGGGCCAAAGAGACCCAGTACTTC. Translating it yields CASSVGGAKETQYF. The variable domain in full, with the rest retrieved from reference TRBV11-3 and TRBJ2-5, is EAGVVQSPRYKIIEKKQPVAFWCNPISGHNTLYWYLQNLGQGPELLIRYENEEAVDDSQLPKDRFSAERLKGVDSTLKIQPAELGDSAVYLCASSVGGAKETQYFGPGTRLLVL.